Each of the 29 T cell receptor beta chains below was sequenced from the same sample in a study of cytomegalovirus exposure and HLA in healthy donors. PCR employed 60 Vbeta and 13 Jbeta primers. TCRdb's table, derived via immunoSEQ multiplex PCR, lists solely in-frame clones and lacks some. The data contain over 150,000 clones, approximately 80% of them singletons. Sequencing input: PBMCs. The receptors were sampled from a woman aged 40 to 50 in good health and CMV-seropositive.

V usage is TRBV7-9 and J usage is TRBJ2-3, with D possibly matching TRBD2 (5 bases). Between the trimmed V and J ends, which lost 1 base and 0 bases, there was a span of 20 bases. Germline V gene data show CDR1 as SEHNR and CDR2 as FQNEAQ (reference sequence). This CDR3 spans 19 amino acids. The CDR3 protein is CASSLGWVALRPSTDTQYF. In DNA, the CDR3 is TGTGCCAGCAGCTTAGGTTGGGTAGCGCTACGTCCTAGCACAGATACGCAGTATTTT.

The J gene is TRBJ1-2, the V gene TRBV11-3, with D uncertain. Germline-derived CDR1 and CDR2 are SGHNT and YENEEA. V lost 4 bases and J lost 4, with 10 bases in between. The CDR3 length is 13 residues. The CDR3, as DNA: TGTGCCAGCAGCTCCCGGGGTTTCTATGGCTACACCTTC. This translates into CASSSRGFYGYTF.

The CDR3 is CASSLDPGDGEQYF. The CDR3 DNA reads as TGCGCCAGCAGCTTGGATCCCGGGGATGGGGAGCAGTACTTC. The J gene is TRBJ2-7, the V gene TRBV5-1, with D possibly TRBD2 on 5 matching bases. CDR3 length: 14 residues. Germline loops: CDR1 SGHRS, CDR2 YFSETQ. V lost 0 bases and J lost 7, with 14 bases in between.

This clone was counted once. The chain employs TRBV11-3 and TRBJ2-1; 7 nucleotides line up with TRBD2. This CDR3 is built from 16 residues. Germline lookup yields CDR1 SGHNT and CDR2 YENEEA. The trim removed 1 base at V and 0 bases at J, leaving 3 bases unmatched. Here the CDR3 reads CASSLGGGSSYNEQFF. The CDR3 DNA reads as TGTGCCAGCAGCTTAGGAGGCGGGAGCTCCTACAATGAGCAGTTCTTC. The variable domain in full, with the rest retrieved from reference TRBV11-3 and TRBJ2-1, is EAGVVQSPRYKIIEKKQPVAFWCNPISGHNTLYWYLQNLGQGPELLIRYENEEAVDDSQLPKDRFSAERLKGVDSTLKIQPAELGDSAVYLCASSLGGGSSYNEQFFGPGTRLTVL.

The rearrangement joins TRBV18 to TRBJ1-5; D unresolved. CDR3 size: 14 residues. From germline, CDR1 is KGHSH and CDR2 LQKENI. V was clipped by 4 bases and J by 3 bases, with 10 bases between them. CDR3: CASSLLGSNQPQHF. The CDR3 DNA reads TGTGCCAGCTCACTCCTGGGCTCCAATCAGCCCCAGCATTTT.

V gene TRBV10-1 combines with J gene TRBJ2-1, with 10 nucleotides matching TRBD1. The CDR3 has 15 residues. After removal of 0 bases from V and 10 bases from J, the junction contained 6 bases not matched to a gene. In germline, CDR1 is WNHNN, CDR2 SYGVQD (reference sequence). DNA for the CDR3: TGCGCCAGCAGTGAGTCGGGGACAGGGGAAGGGGAGCAGTTCTTC. Its protein product is CASSESGTGEGEQFF.

V gene TRBV4-1 combines with J gene TRBJ1-2, with D unresolved. V was trimmed by 0 bases and J by 2 bases, leaving 10 bases between them. Germline V lookup: CDR1 MGHRA, CDR2 YSYEKL. The CDR3 contains 15 residues. CDR3 in DNA: TGCGCCAGCAGCCAAGATCAGAGAGGGAACTATGGCTACACCTTC. Translating gives CASSQDQRGNYGYTF.

J is TRBJ2-7 and V is TRBV6-5; TRBD1 matches at 9 bases. This CDR3 is 13 amino acids long. From germline, CDR1 is MNHEY and CDR2 SVGAGI. V dropped 6 bases and J dropped 5; count of bases not matched to a gene: 5. CDR3 sequence reads: CASSLGQGDEQYF. CDR3 coding DNA: TGTGCCAGCAGCCTGGGACAGGGAGACGAGCAGTACTTC.

The J gene is TRBJ2-7, the V gene TRBV4-3; 9 nucleotides agree with TRBD2. This CDR3 is built from 15 residues. Germline V CDR1 and CDR2: LGHNA, YSLEER. The junction had 3 bases not matched to a gene; V was cut back by 1 base and J by 2 bases. The CDR3 nucleotides read TGCGCCAGCAGCCAAGTAGCGGGAGCTCCCTACGAGCAGTACTTC. Its protein is CASSQVAGAPYEQYF.

The chain is built from TRBV18 and TRBJ2-1; the D gene is possibly TRBD2 (5 bases). Germline assignment: CDR1 KGHSH and CDR2 LQKENI. Between the trimmed V and J ends, which lost 6 bases and 6 bases, there was a span of 9 bases. The CDR3 loop spans 12 amino acids. CDR3 protein: CASSRSVNEQFF. For the CDR3, the DNA is TGTGCCAGCTCCCGTAGCGTCAATGAGCAGTTCTTC.

This clone was counted a single time. The genes are TRBV5-1 and TRBJ2-7; weak D call: TRBD1 (6 bases). V was trimmed by 4 bases and J by 0 bases, leaving 17 bases between them. Germline-derived CDR1 and CDR2 are SGHRS and YFSETQ. The CDR3 covers 16 residues. In nucleotides, the CDR3 is TGCGCCAGCAGCCAGCCGGACAGAGACGTCTCCTACGAGCAGTACTTC. Its translation: CASSQPDRDVSYEQYF.

The CDR3 DNA reads as TGTGCCAGCAGACCCTCCGGGGAGCAGCCCCAGCATTTT. Its protein is CASRPSGEQPQHF. The chain employs TRBV6-1 and TRBJ1-5; D unclear. The germline V and J ends were trimmed by 6 bases and 7 bases, with 13 bases remaining between them. This CDR3 is 13 amino acids long. Germline CDR1 MNHNS, CDR2 SASEGT.

This clone was observed a handful of times. This sequence joins TRBV6-5 and TRBJ2-7, with 7 bases matching TRBD1. V was clipped by 5 bases and J by 12 bases; unmatched bases: 13. From germline, CDR1 is MNHEY and CDR2 SVGAGI. CDR3 length: 13 residues. CDR3 region: CASSLNRDSWRYF. CDR3 nucleotide sequence: TGTGCCAGCAGTCTTAACCGGGACAGCTGGCGGTACTTC.

About this clone: This CDR3 is missing its conserved last phenylalanine or tryptophan, likely due to a read error. The chain couples TRBV4-3 to TRBJ1-1, with 11 bases identical to TRBD1. This CDR3 is 16 amino acids long. Germline V gene data show CDR1 as LGHNA and CDR2 as YSLEER. V shed 4 bases and J 3 bases; nucleotides not matched to a gene: 7. The CDR3: CASSPTGQGAHTEAFL. In nucleotides, the CDR3 is TGCGCCAGCAGCCCTACCGGACAGGGGGCGCACACTGAAGCTTTCCTT.

The rearrangement links TRBV7-7 to TRBJ2-3; D remains ambiguous. The CDR3 extends over 18 amino acids. V was shortened by 8 bases and J by 5 bases, with 29 bases between the two germline ends. Germline V gives CDR1 SSHAT, CDR2 FNYEAQ (reference sequence). CDR3 amino acids: CASEDRHVIGERRDTQYF. CDR3 sequence (DNA): TGTGCCAGCGAAGACCGTCACGTGATTGGAGAGCGCAGAGATACGCAGTATTTT.

The chain joins TRBV19 to TRBJ1-2; D may be TRBD1 (6 bases). V was clipped by 9 bases and J by 4 bases, with 18 bases between them. Looked up from germline, CDR1 is LNHDA and CDR2 is SQIVND (reference sequence). The CDR3 consists of 14 residues. CDR3 coding DNA: TGTGCCAGCCAAAGGGGGGGGCAGGGCTATGGCTACACCTTC. It encodes CASQRGGQGYGYTF.

The chain recombines TRBV14 with TRBJ2-5; no clear D. Germline V gene data show CDR1 as SGHDN and CDR2 as FVKESK. This CDR3 has 15 amino acids. Trimming took 0 bases from V and 1 from J, leaving 9 bases between them. Written as DNA, the CDR3 is TGTGCCAGCAGCCAAGAAGATTACATCCAAGAGACCCAGTACTTC. Encoded protein: CASSQEDYIQETQYF. Complete variable domain (other parts from reference TRBV14 and TRBJ2-5): EAGVTQFPSHSVIEKGQTVTLRCDPISGHDNLYWYRRVMGKEIKFLLHFVKESKQDESGMPNNRFLAERTGGTYSTLKVQPAELEDSGVYFCASSQEDYIQETQYFGPGTRLLVL.

The chain couples TRBV7-2 to TRBJ1-1; the D gene is possibly TRBD1 (6 bases). There are 14 residues in the CDR3. With 1 base removed from V and 4 bases from J, the gap between germline ends came to 10 bases. Germline CDR1 is SGHTA and CDR2 is FQGNSA. CDR3 in DNA: TGTGCCAGCAGCTTAGACAGGGATCCCACTGAAGCTTTCTTT. It codes for CASSLDRDPTEAFF.

The CDR3 sequence: CASSFPGGDYGYTF. CDR3 sequence (DNA): TGTGCCAGCAGCTTTCCAGGGGGCGACTATGGCTACACCTTC. The chain uses TRBV13 and TRBJ1-2, with 8 nucleotides matching TRBD1. CDR3 length: 14 residues. J lost 3 bases, V lost 3 bases, and 3 bases had no gene match. From germline, CDR1 is PRHDT and CDR2 FYEKMQ (reference sequence). The variable domain in full, with the rest retrieved from reference TRBV13 and TRBJ1-2, is AAGVIQSPRHLIKEKRETATLKCYPIPRHDTVYWYQQGPGQDPQFLISFYEKMQSDKGSIPDRFSAQQFSDYHSELNMSSLELGDSALYFCASSFPGGDYGYTFGSGTRLTVV.

This clone was detected only a few times. The J gene is TRBJ2-1, the V gene TRBV19; TRBD2 matches 13 bases. V lost 5 bases to trimming and J lost 0 bases; unmatched junction nucleotides: 13. The CDR3 sequence is 20 residues long. Per the germline V gene, CDR1 is LNHDA and CDR2 is SQIVND (reference sequence). This chain's CDR3 is CASSRYGGTSGAVSYNEQFF. The CDR3 DNA sequence: TGTGCCAGTAGTCGATATGGGGGGACTAGCGGGGCGGTCTCCTACAATGAGCAGTTCTTC.

This sequence joins TRBV19 and TRBJ2-7; 7 bases agree with TRBD2. The junction had 10 bases not matched to a gene; V was cut back by 3 bases and J by 2 bases. This CDR3 is 16 amino acids long. Germline V CDR1 and CDR2: LNHDA, SQIVND (reference sequence). The CDR3 sequence is CASSIGGRGSTYEQYF. The CDR3 DNA reads as TGTGCCAGTAGTATCGGCGGTCGCGGGAGTACCTACGAGCAGTACTTC.

The chain couples TRBV30 to TRBJ2-7; the D gene is possibly TRBD2 (6 bases). This CDR3 spans 14 amino acids. CDR1 and CDR2 (germline): GTSNPN, SVGIG (reference sequence). The CDR3 bases are TGTGCTTATGGAGGGCGATTAAGAGGCTACGAGCAGTACTTC. Amino acid sequence: CAYGGRLRGYEQYF.

V is TRBV30 and J is TRBJ1-1; D is uncertain. V was cut by 7 bases and J by 0 bases, with 6 bases left in between. Germline-derived CDR1 and CDR2 are GTSNPN and SVGIG (reference sequence). This CDR3 contains 11 residues. DNA for the CDR3: TGTGCCTCAATCATGAACACTGAAGCTTTCTTT. Translating gives CASIMNTEAFF.

The gene calls are TRBV19 and TRBJ2-3; maybe TRBD2 (6 bases). Germline CDR1 LNHDA, CDR2 SQIVND (reference sequence). CDR3 length: 17 residues. V shed 0 bases and J shed 0 bases, with 13 bases lying between them. The CDR3 sequence is CASSIDGTVASTDTQYF. The CDR3 DNA reads as TGTGCCAGTAGTATAGACGGGACTGTCGCTAGCACAGATACGCAGTATTTT.

V gene TRBV6-5 combines with J gene TRBJ1-1; D is unresolved. V lost 5 bases to trimming and J lost 0 bases, with 13 bases between them. Germline V CDR1 and CDR2: MNHEY, SVGAGI. The CDR3 is 15 amino acids. In nucleotides, the CDR3 is TGTGCCAGCAGTATAATCTTTGAGATGAACACTGAAGCTTTCTTT. Translated: CASSIIFEMNTEAFF.

The chain employs TRBV19 and TRBJ2-6; no firm D call. V was cut by 8 bases and J by 1 base, with 9 bases left in between. The CDR3 contains 14 residues. CDR1 is LNHDA and CDR2 is SQIVND in the germline V gene (reference sequence). The CDR3 bases are TGTGCCAGTGGTGAGGCATCTGGGGCCAACGTCCTGACTTTC. As protein: CASGEASGANVLTF. Supplemented by reference TRBV19 and TRBJ2-6, the full variable domain reads DGGITQSPKYLFRKEGQNVTLSCEQNLNHDAMYWYRQDPGQGLRLIYYSQIVNDFQKGDIAEGYSVSREKKESFPLTVTSAQKNPTAFYLCASGEASGANVLTFGAGSRLTVL.

The chain employs TRBV5-6 and TRBJ2-5, with TRBD1 matching 7 bases. The DNA end favors TRBJ2-7, so the J call may be wrong. CDR3 length: 13 amino acids. The germline CDR1 and CDR2 sequences are SGHDT and YYEEEE. The CDR3 here is CASSSGQWDEQYF. In DNA, the CDR3 is TGTGCCAGCAGCTCGGGACAGTGGGACGAGCAGTACTTC.

The chain couples TRBV27 to TRBJ2-5; the match to TRBD1 covers 10 bases. This CDR3 has 18 residues. Germline CDR1 MNHEY, CDR2 SMNVEV (reference sequence). V shed 4 bases, J shed 2 bases, and the junction held 13 bases outside the gene matches. This CDR3 is CASSYPGQGIPGQETQYF. CDR3 coding DNA: TGTGCCAGCAGTTACCCGGGACAGGGGATCCCTGGGCAAGAGACCCAGTACTTC.

This clone turned up a few times. The chain couples TRBV10-3 to TRBJ1-6; D gene uncertain. The CDR3 has 13 amino acids. The V end was cut by 3 bases, the J end by 14 bases, with 14 bases between. From germline, CDR1 is ENHRY and CDR2 SYGVKD. CDR3 bases: TGTGCCATCAGTGACGGCGGGGATAGGACCCTCCACTTT. This encodes CAISDGGDRTLHF.